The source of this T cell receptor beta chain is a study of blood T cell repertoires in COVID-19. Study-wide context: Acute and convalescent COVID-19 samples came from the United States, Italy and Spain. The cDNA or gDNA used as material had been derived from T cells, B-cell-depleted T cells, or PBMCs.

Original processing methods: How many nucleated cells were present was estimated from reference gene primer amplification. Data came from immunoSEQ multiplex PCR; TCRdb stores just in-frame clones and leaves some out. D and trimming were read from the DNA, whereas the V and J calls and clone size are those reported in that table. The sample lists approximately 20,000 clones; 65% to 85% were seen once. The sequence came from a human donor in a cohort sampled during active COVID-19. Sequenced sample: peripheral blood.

The CDR3 region is CASSRDRAYLEQFF. In DNA form, the CDR3 reads TGTGCCAGCAGTAGGGACAGGGCTTATCTTGAGCAGTTCTTC. The chain joins TRBV11-2 to TRBJ2-1, with 9 bases lining up with TRBD1. CDR3 size: 14 residues. The V gene's germline CDR1 is SGHAT and CDR2 FQNNGV. The junction had 9 bases not matched to a gene; V was cut back by 6 bases and J by 9 bases.